This T cell receptor beta chain was sequenced for a study of blood T cell repertoires in COVID-19. A note on this clone: At one boundary the junction diverges from the germline segment, which might be a read error.

Everyone who took part was about 18 to 90 years old, and they came from about two dozen US areas. In assigning cohorts, the study relied on participant-reported clinical history. Either two negative PCRs, clearance, or symptom resolution qualified Cohort 3 donors as recovered. Germline V gives CDR1 MGHDK, CDR2 SYGVNS. The CDR3 length is 16 residues. Original handling: For nucleated cells, counts were estimated from reference gene primer amplification. Clones were sequenced by immunoSEQ multiplex PCR, and TCRdb holds only the in-frame ones, with some missing. That table is the source of V, J and clone size, and D and trimming were worked out from the DNA. The top ten hold about 3.3% of the sample, which has about 220,000 clones, about four fifths seen once.

The receptor's source is a woman aged 60 to 75 who had recovered from COVID-19. The sequenced sample consisted of PBMCs or T cells enriched from blood (not recorded which). The gene calls are TRBV25-1 and TRBJ2-3; 7 bases fit TRBD1. The CDR3 DNA reads TGTGCCAACAGTGATGTAGGCAGGGGGAACCAGGGGACGCAGTATTTT. Encoded protein: CANSDVGRGNQGTQYF.